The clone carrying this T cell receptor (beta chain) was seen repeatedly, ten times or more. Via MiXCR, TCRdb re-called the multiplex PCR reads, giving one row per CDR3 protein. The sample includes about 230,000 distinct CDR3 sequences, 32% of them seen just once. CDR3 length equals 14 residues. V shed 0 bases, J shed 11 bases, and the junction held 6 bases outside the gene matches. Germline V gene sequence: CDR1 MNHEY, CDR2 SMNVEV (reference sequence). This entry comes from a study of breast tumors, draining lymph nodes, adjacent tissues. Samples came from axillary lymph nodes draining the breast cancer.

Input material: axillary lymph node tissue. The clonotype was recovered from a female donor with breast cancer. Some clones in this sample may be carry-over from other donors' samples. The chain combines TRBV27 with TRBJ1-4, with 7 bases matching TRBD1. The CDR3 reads CASSLSRQGSKLFF. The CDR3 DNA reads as TGTGCCAGCAGTTTATCCCGACAGGGTAGTAAACTGTTTTTT.